Given below is one T cell receptor (beta chain) in context. This sample is part of a study of blood T cell repertoires in COVID-19. The overall study: Samples representing acute and convalescent COVID-19 were sourced from the United States, Italy and Spain. T cells, B-cell-depleted T cells, or PBMCs provided the cDNA or gDNA that served as material.

Per germline, CDR1 MNHEY and CDR2 SMNVEV (reference sequence). Trimming left V 8 bases short and J 4 bases short, with 20 bases between. CDR3 length equals 15 residues. The repertoire was sequenced with immunoSEQ multiplex PCR; TCRdb's copy has only in-frame clones and lacks some. Of around 140,000 clones listed, 84% are singletons. The chain recombines TRBV27 with TRBJ1-2; D may be TRBD1 (5 bases). Sequenced material: peripheral blood. This sequence originates from a man aged 30 to 45 with COVID-19, enrolled during active disease. This CDR3 is CASPKEERQPYGYTF. CDR3 nucleotides: TGTGCCAGCCCGAAAGAGGAGCGACAGCCCTATGGCTACACCTTC.